Listed here are 14 T cell receptor beta chains from one sample, sequenced in a study of cytomegalovirus exposure and HLA in healthy donors. PCR used 60 Vbeta primers and 13 Jbeta primers. Generated by immunoSEQ multiplex PCR, the TCRdb table keeps only in-frame clones and is missing some. The data contain about 100,000 clones, approximately 71% of them singletons. Specimen: PBMCs. The receptors were gathered from a woman in her late teens or twenties in good health and CMV-seropositive.

The gene calls are TRBV11-3 and TRBJ1-1, with no clear D. Germline-derived CDR1 and CDR2 are SGHNT and YENEEA. CDR3 length: 13 residues. V lost 3 bases to trimming and J lost 4 bases, with 9 bases between them. CDR3 DNA sequence: TGTGCCAGCAGCTTTCGGACTGGCACTGAAGCTTTCTTT. It specifies CASSFRTGTEAFF.

The chain is built from TRBV7-3 and TRBJ2-1; TRBD1 matches 7 bases. The CDR3 covers 15 residues. Trimming took 5 bases from V and 1 from J; bases not matched to a gene: 5. Per germline, CDR1 SGHTA and CDR2 FQGTGA. The chain's CDR3 is CASSLNRGSYNEQFF. The CDR3 DNA follows: TGTGCCAGCAGCCTCAACAGGGGTTCCTACAATGAGCAGTTCTTC.

The chain employs TRBV6-1 and TRBJ2-5; D may be TRBD1 (6 bases). The CDR3 loop spans 13 amino acids. V was cut by 7 bases and J by 4 bases, with 13 bases left in between. The germline gives CDR1 MNHNS, CDR2 SASEGT. CDR3 region: CASTTGTGETQYF. In DNA form, the CDR3 reads TGTGCCAGCACCACAGGGACGGGAGAGACCCAGTACTTC.

A few counts support this clone. The CDR3 loop reads CAWGVGAGVANEQFF. The CDR3, as DNA: TGTGCCTGGGGGGTTGGAGCGGGAGTGGCCAATGAGCAGTTCTTC. The rearrangement joins TRBV30 to TRBJ2-1; TRBD2 matches at 8 bases. CDR3 length: 15 residues. Germline V gene sequence: CDR1 GTSNPN, CDR2 SVGIG (reference sequence). The J segment lost 6 bases and the V segment lost 5 bases, leaving 12 bases of the junction unmatched. Complete variable domain (other parts from reference TRBV30 and TRBJ2-1): SQTIHQWPATLVQPVGSPLSLECTVEGTSNPNLYWYRQAAGRGLQLLFYSVGIGQISSEVPQNLSASRPQDRQFILSSKKLLLSDSGFYLCAWGVGAGVANEQFFGPGTRLTVL.

The V call is TRBV7-3, the J call TRBJ2-3; 9 bases are a match to TRBD2. The germline V gene encodes CDR1 SGHTA and CDR2 FQGTGA. This CDR3 spans 14 amino acids. The V and J ends lost 5 bases and 4 bases, in that order; junction bases with no gene match: 4. The CDR3, as DNA: TGTGCCAGCAGCAGTAGCGGGAGCTCAGATACGCAGTATTTT. As protein: CASSSSGSSDTQYF. Full variable domain (remainder filled in from reference TRBV7-3 and TRBJ2-3): GAGVSQTPSNKVTEKGKYVELRCDPISGHTALYWYRQSLGQGPEFLIYFQGTGAADDSGLPNDRFFAVRPEGSVSTLKIQRTERGDSAVYLCASSSSGSSDTQYFGPGTRLTVL.

The rearrangement links TRBV18 to TRBJ1-5; D is undetermined. Trimming removed 1 base from V and 2 bases from J, with 18 bases in between. The CDR3 length is 18 residues. The V gene's germline CDR1 is KGHSH and CDR2 LQKENI. CDR3 nucleotide sequence: TGTGCCAGCTCACCACTCCCACCCGGCCGGGTTGGCAATCAGCCCCAGCATTTT. As protein: CASSPLPPGRVGNQPQHF.

This clone was picked up a small number of times. The chain has TRBV4-3 and TRBJ1-5; no firm D call. The CDR3 has 14 amino acids. V was pared by 0 bases and J by 7 bases, with 10 bases between. Germline V gene data show CDR1 as LGHNA and CDR2 as YSLEER. The CDR3 is CASSQDPGVQPQHF. Written as DNA, the CDR3 is TGCGCCAGCAGCCAAGATCCGGGAGTACAGCCCCAGCATTTT.

V is TRBV7-9 and J is TRBJ2-1; 10 positions match TRBD2. Germline V CDR1 and CDR2: SEHNR, FQNEAQ (reference sequence). The CDR3 is 13 amino acids. V shed 4 bases and J 9 bases; nucleotides not matched to a gene: 3. CDR3 nucleotide sequence: TGTGCCAGCAGCTCTACTAGCGGGACTGAGCAGTTCTTC. Translation gives CASSSTSGTEQFF.

The gene calls are TRBV6-5 and TRBJ1-3, with 7 nucleotides matching TRBD1. The germline CDR1 and CDR2 sequences are MNHEY and SVGAGI. This CDR3 region has 14 residues. Trimming took 4 bases from V and 2 from J; bases not matched to a gene: 2. CDR3 nucleotides: TGTGCCAGCAGTTCAGGGGGGACTGGAAACACCATATATTTT. It codes for CASSSGGTGNTIYF.

This clone was recorded only once. The rearrangement uses TRBV7-2 and TRBJ2-7; 9 bases align to TRBD2. CDR3 size: 15 residues. Germline CDR1 reads SGHTA; CDR2 reads FQGNSA. The V gene end was trimmed by 3 bases and the J gene end by 2 bases; junction bases not matched to a gene: 5. CDR3 loop: CASSLRLAGTYEQYF. CDR3 bases: TGTGCCAGCAGCTTGCGGCTAGCGGGAACCTACGAGCAGTACTTC.

This clone was picked up a small number of times. The chain links TRBV15 to TRBJ2-3; 7 bases are a match to TRBD2. The CDR3 spans 15 residues. J was trimmed by 5 bases and V by 1 base; bases with no gene match: 6. CDR1 and CDR2 (germline): LNHNV, YYDKDF (reference sequence). In DNA form, the CDR3 reads TGTGCCACCAGCAGAGGAGTATGGACTAGAGATACGCAGTATTTT. Translated: CATSRGVWTRDTQYF.

The rearrangement links TRBV7-2 to TRBJ1-1, with a possible D match to TRBD1 (5 bases). Germline values: CDR1 SGHTA, CDR2 FQGNSA. The V end was cut by 5 bases, the J end by 1 base, with 11 bases between. This CDR3 contains 14 residues. The CDR3 loop is CASSRAGQNTEAFF. The CDR3 DNA is TGTGCCAGCAGCCGCGCGGGGCAGAACACTGAAGCTTTCTTT.

The DNA of the CDR3 is TGTGCCACCAGCAGTTCCAGCGGGGGGTACTACAATGAGCAGTTCTTC. Translating it yields CATSSSSGGYYNEQFF. The chain carries TRBV15 and TRBJ2-1; 9 nucleotides align to TRBD2. Germline-derived CDR1 and CDR2 are LNHNV and YYDKDF (reference sequence). Losses at the gene ends were 3 bases for V and 3 bases for J; bases not matched to a gene: 6. This CDR3 region has 16 residues.

The chain couples TRBV28 to TRBJ2-7, with 8 bases lining up with TRBD2. Germline trimming cut 8 bases from V and 1 base from J; bases unmatched to any gene: 10. The CDR3 covers 15 residues. CDR1 and CDR2 from the germline V gene are MDHEN and SYDVKM. For the CDR3, the DNA is TGTGCCAGCCGTCTTACTAGCGGAAGATCCTACGAGCAGTACTTC. This gives the protein CASRLTSGRSYEQYF. Based on the CDR3 plus reference TRBV28 and TRBJ2-7, the full variable domain is DVKVTQSSRYLVKRTGEKVFLECVQDMDHENMFWYRQDPGLGLRLIYFSYDVKMKEKGDIPEGYSVSREKKERFSLILESASTNQTSMYLCASRLTSGRSYEQYFGPGTRLTVT.